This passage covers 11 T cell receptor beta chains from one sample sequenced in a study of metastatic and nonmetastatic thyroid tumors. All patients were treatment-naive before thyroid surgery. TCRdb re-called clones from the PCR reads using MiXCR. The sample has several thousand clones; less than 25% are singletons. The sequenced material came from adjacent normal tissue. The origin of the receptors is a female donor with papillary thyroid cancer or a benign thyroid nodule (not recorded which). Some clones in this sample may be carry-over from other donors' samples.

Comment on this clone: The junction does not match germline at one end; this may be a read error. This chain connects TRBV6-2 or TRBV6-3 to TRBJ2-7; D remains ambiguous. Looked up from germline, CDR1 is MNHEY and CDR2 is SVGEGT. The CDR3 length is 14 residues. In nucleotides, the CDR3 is TGTGCCAGTAGTTACCTTCATGGGTTCTACGAGCAGTACTTC. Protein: CASSYLHGFYEQYF.

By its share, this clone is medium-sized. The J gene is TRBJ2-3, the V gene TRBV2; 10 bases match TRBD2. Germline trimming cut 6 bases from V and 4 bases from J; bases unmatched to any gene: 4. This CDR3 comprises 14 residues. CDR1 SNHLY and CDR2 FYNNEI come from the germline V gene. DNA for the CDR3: TGTGCCAGCAGAGGTAGCGGGGGGCCAGATACGCAGTATTTT. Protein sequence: CASRGSGGPDTQYF.

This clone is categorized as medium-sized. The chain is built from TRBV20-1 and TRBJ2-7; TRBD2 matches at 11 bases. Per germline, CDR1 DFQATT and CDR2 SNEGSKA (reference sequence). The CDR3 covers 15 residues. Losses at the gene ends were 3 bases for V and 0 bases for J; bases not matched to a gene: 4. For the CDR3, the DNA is TGCAGTGCTAGGGTAGCGGGAGGGCCCTCCTACGAGCAGTACTTC. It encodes CSARVAGGPSYEQYF.

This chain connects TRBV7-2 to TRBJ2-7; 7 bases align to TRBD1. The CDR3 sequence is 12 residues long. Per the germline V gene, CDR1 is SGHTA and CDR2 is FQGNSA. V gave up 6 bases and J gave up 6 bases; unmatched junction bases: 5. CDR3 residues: CASSVNRGEQYF. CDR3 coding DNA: TGTGCCAGCAGTGTGAACAGGGGCGAGCAGTACTTC.

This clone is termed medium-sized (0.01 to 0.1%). CDR3 DNA: TGTGCCTGGAGTCAGGGAGGGGGCACAGATACGCAGTATTTT. It codes for CAWSQGGGTDTQYF. The rearrangement uses TRBV30 and TRBJ2-3; 7 bases match TRBD2. Germline assignment: CDR1 GTSNPN and CDR2 SVGIG (reference sequence). This CDR3 is 14 amino acids long. V dropped 2 bases and J dropped 1; count of bases not matched to a gene: 3.

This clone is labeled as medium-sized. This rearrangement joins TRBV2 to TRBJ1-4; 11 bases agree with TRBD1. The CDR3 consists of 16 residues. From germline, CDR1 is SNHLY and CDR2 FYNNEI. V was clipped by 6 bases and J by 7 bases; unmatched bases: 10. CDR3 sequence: CASSGMGTGGFEKLFF. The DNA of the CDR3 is TGTGCCAGCAGCGGGATGGGGACAGGGGGATTTGAAAAACTGTTTTTT.

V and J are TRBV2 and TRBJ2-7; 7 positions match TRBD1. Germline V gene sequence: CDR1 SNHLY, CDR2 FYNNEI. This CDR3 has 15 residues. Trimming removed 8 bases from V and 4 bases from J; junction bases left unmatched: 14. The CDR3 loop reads CASQQWTGDKYEQYF. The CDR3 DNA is TGTGCCAGCCAGCAATGGACAGGCGACAAATACGAGCAGTACTTC.

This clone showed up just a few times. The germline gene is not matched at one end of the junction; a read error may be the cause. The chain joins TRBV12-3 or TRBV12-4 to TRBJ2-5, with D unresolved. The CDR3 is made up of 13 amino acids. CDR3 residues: CASKQTVQDTLYF. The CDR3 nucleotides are TGTGCCAGCAAACAGACTGTGCAAGATACCCTGTACTTC.

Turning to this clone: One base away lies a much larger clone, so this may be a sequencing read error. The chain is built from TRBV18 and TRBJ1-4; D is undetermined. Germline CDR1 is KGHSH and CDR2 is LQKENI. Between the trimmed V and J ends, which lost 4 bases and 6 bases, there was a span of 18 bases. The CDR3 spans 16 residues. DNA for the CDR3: TGTGCCAGCTCACTCCGGCGGGCCTCAGTCTATGAAAAACTGTTTTTT. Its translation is CASSLRRASVYEKLFF.

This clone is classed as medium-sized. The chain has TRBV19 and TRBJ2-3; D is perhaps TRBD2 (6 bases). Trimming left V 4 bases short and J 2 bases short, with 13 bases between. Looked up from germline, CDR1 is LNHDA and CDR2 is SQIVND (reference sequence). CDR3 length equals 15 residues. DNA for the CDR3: TGTGCCAGTAGTAGTCCCGGAGGGATCACAGATACGCAGTATTTT. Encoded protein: CASSSPGGITDTQYF.

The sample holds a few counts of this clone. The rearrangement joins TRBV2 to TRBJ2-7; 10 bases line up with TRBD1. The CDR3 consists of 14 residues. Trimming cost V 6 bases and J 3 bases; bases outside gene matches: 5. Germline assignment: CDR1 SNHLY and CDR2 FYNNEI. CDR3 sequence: CASSGTGVLYEQYF. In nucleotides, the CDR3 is TGTGCCAGCAGCGGGACAGGGGTCCTCTACGAGCAGTACTTC.